The clone carrying this T cell receptor beta chain has more than one count but fewer than ten. As yet, its antigen is unknown. The entry originates in a study of response to subunit inactivated influenza vaccine. Trimming removed 6 bases from V and 0 bases from J, with 11 bases in between. The CDR3 loop spans 14 amino acids. Study findings and constraints: The authors proposed limited new T cell recruitment per seasonal influenza vaccination.

TCRdb reprocessed the RT-PCR reads via MiXCR and lists one record per CDR3 protein. The table has around 790,000 distinct CDR3 sequences, around 21% seen once. This rearrangement joins TRBV12-3 or TRBV12-4 to TRBJ2-5; D is ambiguous. This TCR came from a man in his fifties who received an inactivated influenza vaccine. The sample was PBMCs from blood, taken approximately 5 days after vaccination. CDR3: CASRGQTNQETQYF. CDR3 nucleotides: TGTGCCAGCAGGGGCCAGACCAACCAAGAGACCCAGTACTTC.